The next 28 T cell receptor beta chains were all read from a single sample in a study of T cell repertoires in cytomegalovirus infection. TCRdb re-called the reads with MiXCR, one entry per CDR3 protein. This sample yields around 240,000 distinct CDR3 sequences, of which over 20% are seen a single time; approximately 18% belongs to the top ten. The specimen was CD8+ T cells from PBMCs. These receptor sequences come from a human donor in good health (CMV status not recorded). Some clones in this sample may be carry-over from other donors' samples.

This clonotype was found a few times. The rearrangement uses TRBV7-8 and TRBJ2-1; D is possibly TRBD2 (6 bases). Trimming took off 1 base at V and 7 bases at J, with 11 bases between the two ends. The CDR3 extends over 14 amino acids. From germline, CDR1 is SGHVS and CDR2 FQNEAQ. The CDR3 nucleotides read TGTGCCAGCAGCTTAGGAAGTAGCGGTAATGAGCAGTTCTTC. Translated: CASSLGSSGNEQFF.

Ten or more counts support this clonotype. This chain links TRBV7-2 with TRBJ1-2; 9 nucleotides align to TRBD1. The CDR3 is made up of 16 amino acids. CDR1 SGHTA and CDR2 FQGNSA come from the germline V gene. J was trimmed by 7 bases and V by 5 bases; bases with no gene match: 14. CDR3 sequence: CASSMPATGGTGGYTF. CDR3 nucleotide sequence: TGTGCCAGCAGCATGCCGGCGACAGGGGGTACGGGTGGCTACACCTTC.

A few counts support this clonotype. The V gene is TRBV27, the J gene TRBJ1-5; D remains ambiguous. Germline CDR1 MNHEY, CDR2 SMNVEV (reference sequence). The ends were cut back, 6 bases at V and 6 bases at J, with 12 bases in the middle. The CDR3 is 13 amino acids. The CDR3 DNA follows: TGTGCCAGCAGCGGCCCGGGAGCTCAGCCCCAGCATTTT. Encoded protein: CASSGPGAQPQHF.

This clonotype occurred many times. The CDR3 nucleotides read TGCGCCAGCAGCCCGGCCCCAGGGGACGGCCCTTTTGGCTACACCTTC. It specifies CASSPAPGDGPFGYTF. V is TRBV4-1 and J is TRBJ1-2, with D tentatively TRBD1 (6 bases). Germline CDR1 and CDR2: MGHRA and YSYEKL. V lost 4 bases and J lost 7, with 22 bases in between. This CDR3 contains 16 residues.

This clonotype was seen a few times. The V gene is TRBV14, the J gene TRBJ1-2; 8 bases are a match to TRBD1. This CDR3 comprises 16 residues. V lost 0 bases and J lost 4; bases outside the gene matches: 7. The germline gives CDR1 SGHDN, CDR2 FVKESK. Written as DNA, the CDR3 is TGTGCCAGCAGCCAAGATTGGACAGGGATTCCCTATGGCTACACCTTC. Amino acid sequence: CASSQDWTGIPYGYTF. Full variable domain (missing parts from reference TRBV14 and TRBJ1-2): EAGVTQFPSHSVIEKGQTVTLRCDPISGHDNLYWYRRVMGKEIKFLLHFVKESKQDESGMPNNRFLAERTGGTYSTLKVQPAELEDSGVYFCASSQDWTGIPYGYTFGSGTRLTVV.

V is TRBV6-5 and J is TRBJ2-5, with unresolved D. The CDR3 sequence is 14 residues long. Germline CDR1 reads MNHEY; CDR2 reads SVGAGI. V shed 2 bases and J shed 0 bases, with 7 bases lying between them. The CDR3 nucleotides read TGTGCCAGCAGTTACGGCAGGAACCAAGAGACCCAGTACTTC. The encoded protein is CASSYGRNQETQYF.

This clonotype has only a few counts. The chain combines TRBV7-6 with TRBJ2-3, with D perhaps assigned TRBD1 or TRBD2 (6 bases each). This CDR3 contains 15 residues. Trimming removed 0 bases at V and 2 bases at J, with 9 bases between. Germline values: CDR1 SGHVS, CDR2 FNYEAQ. For the CDR3, the DNA is TGTGCCAGCAGCTTAGCGGGGGGCCACACAGATACGCAGTATTTT. Amino acid sequence: CASSLAGGHTDTQYF.

V usage is TRBV29-1 and J usage is TRBJ1-2; the D is unclear. Trimming left V 0 bases short and J 7 bases short, with 6 bases between. Germline V gene data show CDR1 as SQVTM and CDR2 as ANQGSEA. This CDR3 comprises 11 residues. The CDR3 DNA reads as TGCAGCGTTGAAGATCTAGGTGGCTACACCTTC. Encoded protein: CSVEDLGGYTF.

J is TRBJ1-2 and V is TRBV29-1; 7 nucleotides line up with TRBD1. The CDR3 extends over 12 amino acids. In germline, CDR1 is SQVTM, CDR2 ANQGSEA. This chain's CDR3 is CTWGTVSGGYTF. CDR3 nucleotides: TGCACCTGGGGGACAGTCAGCGGAGGCTACACCTTC.

This clonotype appeared a few times. V and J are TRBV20-1 and TRBJ1-2, with D possibly matching TRBD1 (5 bases). The CDR3 is 15 residues long. Germline V gene data show CDR1 as DFQATT and CDR2 as SNEGSKA (reference sequence). Between the trimmed V and J ends, which lost 2 bases and 3 bases, there was a span of 16 bases. The CDR3 DNA is TGCAGTGCTAGAAACCTAGAGGGGTTAGACTATGGCTACACCTTC. Translating gives CSARNLEGLDYGYTF.

This clonotype was counted only a few times. The gene calls are TRBV19 and TRBJ1-1; D may be TRBD1 (6 bases). Trimming cost V 6 bases and J 2 bases, with 22 bases left between them. CDR1 is LNHDA and CDR2 is SQIVND in the germline V gene (reference sequence). There are 17 residues in the CDR3. Here the CDR3 DNA reads TGTGCCAGTAGCCGATATGGTGACAGGCAGGGCAACACTGAAGCTTTCTTT. Translation: CASSRYGDRQGNTEAFF. Drawing the rest from reference TRBV19 and TRBJ1-1, the complete variable domain is DGGITQSPKYLFRKEGQNVTLSCEQNLNHDAMYWYRQDPGQGLRLIYYSQIVNDFQKGDIAEGYSVSREKKESFPLTVTSAQKNPTAFYLCASSRYGDRQGNTEAFFGQGTRLTVV.

The genes are TRBV6-6 and TRBJ2-7, with TRBD1 as a possible D gene (6 bases). In germline, CDR1 is MNHNY, CDR2 SVGAGI (reference sequence). CDR3 length: 11 residues. The V end lost 10 bases, the J end lost 9 bases, and 16 bases lay between the germline ends. The CDR3 protein is CATRTQTGQYF. DNA of the CDR3: TGTGCCACCCGCACCCAGACAGGGCAGTACTTC.

This chain joins TRBV28 and TRBJ2-7; D is ambiguous. The V gene's germline CDR1 is MDHEN and CDR2 SYDVKM. Trimming took off 5 bases at V and 6 bases at J, with 11 bases between the two ends. CDR3 length equals 12 residues. The CDR3: CASSRDTREQYF. CDR3 in DNA: TGTGCCAGCAGTCGCGACACCCGCGAGCAGTACTTC. Full variable domain (outside the CDR3, taken from reference TRBV28 and TRBJ2-7): DVKVTQSSRYLVKRTGEKVFLECVQDMDHENMFWYRQDPGLGLRLIYFSYDVKMKEKGDIPEGYSVSREKKERFSLILESASTNQTSMYLCASSRDTREQYFGPGTRLTVT.

This clonotype was recorded at least ten times. The chain combines TRBV3-1 with TRBJ1-2; TRBD1 matches 7 bases. The V gene end was trimmed by 5 bases and the J gene end by 1 base; junction bases not matched to a gene: 7. Germline-derived CDR1 and CDR2 are LGHDT and YNNKEL (reference sequence). CDR3 length equals 15 residues. CDR3 coding DNA: TGTGCCAGCAGCTCGGGACAGTCCCTTAACTATGGCTACACCTTC. Protein: CASSSGQSLNYGYTF. The whole variable domain, remainder taken from reference TRBV3-1 and TRBJ1-2, is DTAVSQTPKYLVTQMGNDKSIKCEQNLGHDTMYWYKQDSKKFLKIMFSYNNKELIINETVPNRFSPKSPDKAHLNLHINSLELGDSAVYFCASSSGQSLNYGYTFGSGTRLTVV.

This clonotype has more than one count but fewer than ten. The J gene is TRBJ1-1, the V gene TRBV28; D not resolved. This CDR3 region has 17 residues. Germline CDR1 MDHEN, CDR2 SYDVKM. V was pared by 5 bases and J by 5 bases, with 24 bases between. This chain's CDR3 is CASSNQIITTIGTEAFF. Here the CDR3 DNA reads TGTGCCAGCAGTAACCAGATAATCACGACAATTGGGACTGAAGCTTTCTTT.

This clonotype was recorded many times. The chain couples TRBV28 to TRBJ1-4, with D tentatively TRBD1 (5 bases). Germline-derived CDR1 and CDR2 are MDHEN and SYDVKM. Trimming removed 4 bases from V and 8 bases from J, with 17 bases in between. CDR3 length equals 15 residues. CDR3 sequence: CASSSAWGPHEKLFF. The CDR3 bases are TGTGCCAGCAGTTCGGCGTGGGGACCGCACGAAAAACTGTTTTTT.

Only a few counts were recorded for this clonotype. V usage is TRBV28 and J usage is TRBJ2-3; D possibly corresponds to TRBD1 (5 bases). Germline V gene data show CDR1 as MDHEN and CDR2 as SYDVKM. CDR3 size: 15 residues. Trimming removed 11 bases at V and 2 bases at J, with 20 bases between. The CDR3: CASQDGSLLTDTQYF. Written as DNA, the CDR3 is TGTGCCTCACAGGATGGCAGCTTACTCACAGATACGCAGTATTTT.

This clonotype has more than one count but fewer than ten. V gene TRBV20-1 combines with J gene TRBJ2-7, with TRBD1 as a possible D gene (7 bases). Germline V gives CDR1 DFQATT, CDR2 SNEGSKA (reference sequence). The CDR3 totals 16 residues. Between the trimmed V and J ends, which lost 5 bases and 3 bases, there was a span of 23 bases. CDR3 sequence reads: CSAPTGEGAWYYEQYF. CDR3 sequence (DNA): TGCAGTGCTCCGACGGGAGAGGGGGCCTGGTACTACGAGCAGTACTTC.

V is TRBV20-1 and J is TRBJ1-5; D unclear. V was cut by 3 bases and J by 3 bases, with 15 bases left in between. CDR1 and CDR2 from the germline V gene are DFQATT and SNEGSKA (reference sequence). CDR3 length: 15 amino acids. In nucleotides, the CDR3 is TGCAGTGCTAGCGGATTCGGACGTTCCAATCAGCCCCAGCATTTT. Encoded protein: CSASGFGRSNQPQHF.

This clonotype occurred a few times. V and J are TRBV20-1 and TRBJ1-2, with 7 bases lining up with TRBD1. V lost 4 bases and J lost 4; bases outside the gene matches: 12. Germline assignment: CDR1 DFQATT and CDR2 SNEGSKA (reference sequence). The CDR3 contains 15 residues. The CDR3 loop reads CSATPRQGLLYGYTF. The DNA for the CDR3 is TGCAGTGCTACCCCCAGACAGGGCCTCCTCTATGGCTACACCTTC.

The chain employs TRBV6-5 and TRBJ1-4; the D is unclear. The V gene's germline CDR1 is MNHEY and CDR2 SVGAGI. The CDR3 is 15 residues long. Trimming took off 5 bases at V and 7 bases at J, with 17 bases between the two ends. The CDR3 sequence: CASSDQARKGEKLFF. CDR3 nucleotide sequence: TGTGCCAGCAGTGACCAGGCAAGAAAAGGTGAAAAACTGTTTTTT.

V gene TRBV6-6 combines with J gene TRBJ2-7, with D perhaps TRBD1 or TRBD2 (5 bases each). The CDR3 loop spans 15 amino acids. Germline loops: CDR1 MNHNY, CDR2 SVGAGI (reference sequence). V lost 2 bases to trimming and J lost 0 bases, with 11 bases between them. CDR3 in DNA: TGTGCCAGCAGTTACGGGACGGCGAGCTCCTACGAGCAGTACTTC. Translation: CASSYGTASSYEQYF.

This clonotype was counted a few times. The chain couples TRBV7-4 to TRBJ1-2; no clear D gene. The ends were cut back, 4 bases at V and 5 bases at J, with 11 bases in the middle. The CDR3 extends over 13 amino acids. Germline V CDR1 and CDR2: SGHVT, SQSDAQ. The CDR3 sequence: CASSSGGVYGYTF. For the CDR3, the DNA is TGTGCCAGCAGCTCAGGAGGCGTTTATGGCTACACCTTC. Drawing the rest from reference TRBV7-4 and TRBJ1-2, the complete variable domain is GAGVSQSPRYKVAKRGRDVALRCDSISGHVTLYWYRQTLGQGSEVLTYSQSDAQRDKSGRPSGRFSAERPERSVSTLKIQRTEQGDSAVYLCASSSGGVYGYTFGSGTRLTVV.

This clonotype was seen ten or more times. The V call is TRBV28, the J call TRBJ2-5; 8 bases are a match to TRBD1. J was trimmed by 5 bases and V by 3 bases; bases with no gene match: 11. Germline V lookup: CDR1 MDHEN, CDR2 SYDVKM. The CDR3 sequence is 16 residues long. Here the CDR3 reads CASSFPRQGILETQYF. The CDR3 nucleotides read TGTGCCAGCAGTTTTCCTCGACAGGGGATATTGGAGACCCAGTACTTC.

CDR3 sequence reads: CASSPGTGKNEQFF. DNA of the CDR3: TGTGCCAGCAGTCCCGGGACGGGAAAGAATGAGCAGTTCTTC. This sequence joins TRBV28 and TRBJ2-1; TRBD1 or TRBD2 may be the D gene (5 bases each). The CDR3 runs 14 residues. The germline V and J ends were trimmed by 5 bases and 7 bases, with 15 bases remaining between them. CDR1 is MDHEN, CDR2 SYDVKM, per germline.

This clonotype was observed a handful of times. V usage is TRBV29-1 and J usage is TRBJ2-7, with D tentatively TRBD1 or TRBD2 (5 bases each). The CDR3 length is 14 residues. Looked up from germline, CDR1 is SQVTM and CDR2 is ANQGSEA. The germline V and J ends were trimmed by 0 bases and 3 bases, with 12 bases remaining between them. The DNA of the CDR3 is TGCAGCGTTGAAGATAGGGCAGGGAGCTACGAGCAGTACTTC. This gives the protein CSVEDRAGSYEQYF.

V gene TRBV7-6 combines with J gene TRBJ2-3; 9 bases are shared with TRBD2. Germline V gene sequence: CDR1 SGHVS, CDR2 FNYEAQ. V dropped 4 bases and J dropped 5; count of bases not matched to a gene: 10. This CDR3 region has 16 residues. CDR3 protein: CASSSLRGGAEDTQYF. The CDR3 DNA reads as TGTGCCAGCAGCTCCCTGCGCGGGGGGGCCGAAGATACGCAGTATTTT.

This clonotype was seen only a few times. The chain joins TRBV7-2 to TRBJ1-1, with 11 bases lining up with TRBD1. Germline CDR1 SGHTA, CDR2 FQGNSA. With V trimmed by 2 bases and J by 5 bases, 10 bases remained unmatched. This CDR3 region has 17 residues. CDR3 DNA: TGTGCCAGCAGCTTATACAAGGTCCGGGACAGGGGGACTGAAGCTTTCTTT. Amino acids: CASSLYKVRDRGTEAFF.